This TCR beta chain emerged from a study of blood T cell repertoires in COVID-19. Study at large: Both acute and convalescent COVID-19 samples were obtained from the United States, Italy and Spain. T cells, B-cell-depleted T cells, or PBMCs provided the cDNA or gDNA that served as material.

With V trimmed by 5 bases and J by 5 bases, 13 bases remained unmatched. This CDR3 has 18 amino acids. The germline V gene encodes CDR1 SGHTA and CDR2 FQGNSA. Original handling: Amplification from reference gene primers served as the basis for estimated nucleated cell counts. Assay used: immunoSEQ multiplex PCR; TCRdb lists only in-frame clones, some missing. That table furnishes V, J and clone size, whereas the DNA furnished D and trimming. The table has about 200,000 clones, 85% seen once. The rearrangement joins TRBV7-2 to TRBJ2-4; 12 nucleotides line up with TRBD2. The sequenced material came from peripheral blood. This receptor was taken from a woman aged 80 or over with acute or convalescent COVID-19. The CDR3 region has the DNA TGTGCCAGCAGCCGGACTAGCGGGACCCCCCGGTCGGAAAACATTCAGTACTTC. This sequence encodes CASSRTSGTPRSENIQYF.